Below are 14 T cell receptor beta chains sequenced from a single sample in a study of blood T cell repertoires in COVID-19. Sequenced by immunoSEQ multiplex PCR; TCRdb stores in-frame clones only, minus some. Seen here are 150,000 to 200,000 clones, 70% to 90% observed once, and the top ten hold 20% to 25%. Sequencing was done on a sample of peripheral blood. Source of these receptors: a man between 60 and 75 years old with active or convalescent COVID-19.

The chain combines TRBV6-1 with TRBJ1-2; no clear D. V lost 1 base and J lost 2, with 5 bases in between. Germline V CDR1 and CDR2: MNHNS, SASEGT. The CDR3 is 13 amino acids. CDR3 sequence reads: CASSEDRNYGYTF. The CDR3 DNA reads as TGTGCCAGCAGTGAAGACAGAAACTATGGCTACACCTTC.

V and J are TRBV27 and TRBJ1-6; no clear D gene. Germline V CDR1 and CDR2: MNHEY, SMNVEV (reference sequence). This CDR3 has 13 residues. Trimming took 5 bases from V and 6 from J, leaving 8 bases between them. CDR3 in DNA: TGTGCCAGCAGTCTTGGCCCTAATTCACCCCTCCACTTT. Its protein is CASSLGPNSPLHF.

The CDR3 nucleotides read TGTGCCAGCAGTCCCACGCTAGCGGGGGGCTACGAGCAGTACTTC. Encoded protein: CASSPTLAGGYEQYF. V usage is TRBV27 and J usage is TRBJ2-7; 11 bases are shared with TRBD2. The CDR3 length is 15 residues. Looked up from germline, CDR1 is MNHEY and CDR2 is SMNVEV (reference sequence). After removal of 5 bases from V and 3 bases from J, the junction contained 6 bases not matched to a gene.

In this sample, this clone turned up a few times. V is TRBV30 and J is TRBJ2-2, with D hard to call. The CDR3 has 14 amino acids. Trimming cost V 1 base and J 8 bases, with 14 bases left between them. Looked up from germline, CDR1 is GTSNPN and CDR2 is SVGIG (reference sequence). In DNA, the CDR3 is TGTGCCTGGAGTGGCTCACGGGTCTCGGGGGAGCTGTTTTTT. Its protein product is CAWSGSRVSGELFF.

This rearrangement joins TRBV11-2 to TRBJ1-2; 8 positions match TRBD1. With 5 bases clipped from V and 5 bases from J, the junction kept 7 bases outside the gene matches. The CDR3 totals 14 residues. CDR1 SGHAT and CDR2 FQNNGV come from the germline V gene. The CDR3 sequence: CASSPQGGVYGYTF. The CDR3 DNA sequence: TGTGCCAGCAGCCCACAGGGGGGGGTATATGGCTACACCTTC.

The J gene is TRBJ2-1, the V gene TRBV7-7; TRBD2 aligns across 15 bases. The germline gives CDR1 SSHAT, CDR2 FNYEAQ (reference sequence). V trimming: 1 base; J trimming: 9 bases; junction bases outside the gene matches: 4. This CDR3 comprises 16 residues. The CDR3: CASSLGTSGGASEQFF. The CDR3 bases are TGTGCCAGCAGCTTAGGGACTAGCGGGGGGGCCAGTGAGCAGTTCTTC.

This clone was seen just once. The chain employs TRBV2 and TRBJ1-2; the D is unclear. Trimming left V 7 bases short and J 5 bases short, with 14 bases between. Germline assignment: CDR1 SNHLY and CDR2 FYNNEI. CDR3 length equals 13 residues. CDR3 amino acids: CASIPGVGYGYTF. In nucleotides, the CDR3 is TGTGCCAGCATCCCAGGCGTCGGTTATGGCTACACCTTC.

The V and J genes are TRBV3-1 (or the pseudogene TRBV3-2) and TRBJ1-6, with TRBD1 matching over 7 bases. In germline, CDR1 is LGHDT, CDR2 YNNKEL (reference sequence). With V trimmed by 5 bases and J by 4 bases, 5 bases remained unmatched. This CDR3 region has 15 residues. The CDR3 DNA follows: TGTGCCAGCAGCTCCAGGACAGGTTATAATTCACCCCTCCACTTT. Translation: CASSSRTGYNSPLHF.

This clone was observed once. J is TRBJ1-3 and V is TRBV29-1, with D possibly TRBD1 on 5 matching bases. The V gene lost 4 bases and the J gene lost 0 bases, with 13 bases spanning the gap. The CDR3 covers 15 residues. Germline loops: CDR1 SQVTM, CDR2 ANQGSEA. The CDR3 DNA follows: TGCAGCGTTGTAGACACAGGCTACTCTGGAAACACCATATATTTT. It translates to CSVVDTGYSGNTIYF.

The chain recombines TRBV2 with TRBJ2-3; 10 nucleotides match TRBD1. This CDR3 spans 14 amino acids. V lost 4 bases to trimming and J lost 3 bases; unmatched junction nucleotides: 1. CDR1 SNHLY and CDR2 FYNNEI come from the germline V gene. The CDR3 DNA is TGTGCCAGCAGTGGGACAGGGGGGACAGATACGCAGTATTTT. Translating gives CASSGTGGTDTQYF.

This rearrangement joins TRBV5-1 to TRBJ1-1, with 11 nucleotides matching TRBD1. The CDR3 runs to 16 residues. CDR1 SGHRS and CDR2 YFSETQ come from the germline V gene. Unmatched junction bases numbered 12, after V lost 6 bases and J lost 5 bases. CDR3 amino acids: CASTLGQGAVGTEAFF. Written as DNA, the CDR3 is TGCGCCAGCACCCTAGGACAGGGGGCAGTTGGGACTGAAGCTTTCTTT.

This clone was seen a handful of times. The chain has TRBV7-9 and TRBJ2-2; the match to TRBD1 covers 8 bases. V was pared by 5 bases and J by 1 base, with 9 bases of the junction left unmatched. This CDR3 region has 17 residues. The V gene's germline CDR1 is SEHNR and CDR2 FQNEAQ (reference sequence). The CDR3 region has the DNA TGTGCCAGCAGCGCCCGACTCGGACAGGGGAACACCGGGGAGCTGTTTTTT. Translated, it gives CASSARLGQGNTGELFF.

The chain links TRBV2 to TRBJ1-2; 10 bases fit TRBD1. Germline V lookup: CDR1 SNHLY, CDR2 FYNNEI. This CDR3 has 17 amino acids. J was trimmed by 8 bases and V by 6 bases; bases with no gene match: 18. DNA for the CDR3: TGTGCCAGCAGAAGAATCCTACAAGACAGGGGGCTTAAGGGCTACACCTTC. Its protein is CASRRILQDRGLKGYTF.

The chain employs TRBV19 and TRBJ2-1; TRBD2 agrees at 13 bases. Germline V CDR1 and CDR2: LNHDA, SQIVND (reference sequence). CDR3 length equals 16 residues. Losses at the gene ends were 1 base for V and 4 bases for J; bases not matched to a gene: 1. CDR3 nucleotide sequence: TGTGCCAGTAGTATAGGGGGACTAGCGGGGTACAATGAGCAGTTCTTC. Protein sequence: CASSIGGLAGYNEQFF.